Below are 31 T cell receptor beta chains sequenced from a single sample in a study of long-term antiretroviral therapy in people with HIV. The libraries were made with immunoSEQ v3.0 at survey level. The table came from immunoSEQ multiplex PCR; TCRdb's copy has only in-frame clones and leaves some out. Of 9,000 to 13,000 clones detected, about 81% appear once; the ten largest clones hold 18%. The source material was unsorted PBMCs, sampled 1.8 years after starting antiretroviral therapy. The receptors stem from a man aged 40-55 years with HIV.

The chain is built from TRBV7-9 and TRBJ1-2; no definite D call. Germline values: CDR1 SEHNR, CDR2 FQNEAQ (reference sequence). The CDR3 runs to 11 residues. Trimming stripped 11 bases from V and 10 bases from J, with 17 bases between. The CDR3 DNA follows: TGTGCCGTAGAGGTGGCGGAACACTACACCTTC. Translating it yields CAVEVAEHYTF.

V is TRBV2 and J is TRBJ1-1; weak D call: TRBD1 (5 bases). Trimming took 3 bases from V and 6 from J, leaving 14 bases between them. Germline values: CDR1 SNHLY, CDR2 FYNNEI. CDR3 length equals 14 residues. CDR3 DNA: TGTGCCAGCAGTGATGGAGGGGAGGACGCTGAAGCTTTCTTT. It translates to CASSDGGEDAEAFF.

The chain has TRBV29-1 and TRBJ2-1; 8 nucleotides align to TRBD1. V shed 7 bases, J shed 4 bases, and the junction held 9 bases outside the gene matches. CDR1 SQVTM and CDR2 ANQGSEA come from the germline V gene. This CDR3 contains 14 residues. The CDR3 loop reads CSAGDRSLYNEQFF. CDR3 in DNA: TGCAGCGCTGGGGACAGGAGCCTGTACAATGAGCAGTTCTTC.

The V call is TRBV18, the J call TRBJ2-7; 13 positions match TRBD2. The J segment lost 1 base and the V segment lost 3 bases, leaving 9 bases of the junction unmatched. Germline V gene lookup returns CDR1 KGHSH and CDR2 LQKENI. CDR3 length: 18 amino acids. The CDR3 here is CASSPWTSGSEESYEQYF. The CDR3, as DNA: TGTGCCAGCTCACCCTGGACTAGCGGGAGTGAGGAGTCCTACGAGCAGTACTTC.

The count of this clone is one. The rearrangement links TRBV29-1 to TRBJ2-1; maybe TRBD2 (5 bases). From germline, CDR1 is SQVTM and CDR2 ANQGSEA. The CDR3 extends over 12 amino acids. Trimming cost V 6 bases and J 1 base, with 7 bases left between them. Here the CDR3 DNA reads TGCAGCGTGGGCGGGTCCTACAATGAGCAGTTCTTC. As protein: CSVGGSYNEQFF.

V gene TRBV7-3 combines with J gene TRBJ2-7; 9 bases map to TRBD1. The V gene end was trimmed by 5 bases and the J gene end by 8 bases; junction bases not matched to a gene: 4. The CDR3 loop spans 12 amino acids. The germline CDR1 and CDR2 sequences are SGHTA and FQGTGA. The CDR3 region is CASSLTGGKQYF. CDR3 coding DNA: TGTGCCAGCAGCCTCACAGGGGGCAAGCAGTACTTC.

The genes are TRBV5-1 and TRBJ2-1; D is undetermined. CDR3 length: 15 residues. V was trimmed by 0 bases and J by 4 bases, leaving 11 bases between them. Germline-derived CDR1 and CDR2 are SGHRS and YFSETQ. The CDR3 nucleotides are TGCGCCAGCAGCTTGGCCCCCGACGAATACAATGAGCAGTTCTTC. As protein: CASSLAPDEYNEQFF.

V gene TRBV5-1 combines with J gene TRBJ1-2; unclear D gene. Deletions cut 2 bases from V and 6 bases from J, with 11 bases between. Germline V lookup: CDR1 SGHRS, CDR2 YFSETQ. The CDR3 sequence is 13 residues long. The CDR3 DNA sequence: TGCGCCAGCAGCTTTAGGGATCTCGATGGCTACACCTTC. As protein: CASSFRDLDGYTF.

The chain links TRBV7-9 to TRBJ1-3, with D possibly TRBD1 on 5 matching bases. CDR1 is SEHNR, CDR2 FQNEAQ, per germline (reference sequence). Deletions cut 4 bases from V and 8 bases from J, with 12 bases between. The CDR3 contains 13 residues. The CDR3: CASSSQGRDTIYF. The DNA of the CDR3 is TGTGCCAGCAGCTCCCAGGGTCGGGACACCATATATTTT.

The gene calls are TRBV9 and TRBJ1-5; tentative D call: TRBD1 (5 bases). V shed 0 bases and J shed 6 bases, with 13 bases lying between them. Germline-derived CDR1 and CDR2 are SGDLS and YYNGEE. CDR3 length: 15 amino acids. CDR3 loop: CASSVEGWAGQPQHF. The CDR3 DNA sequence: TGTGCCAGCAGCGTAGAGGGGTGGGCGGGTCAGCCCCAGCATTTT.

The chain joins TRBV2 to TRBJ2-7; TRBD1 matches at 9 bases. V lost 6 bases and J lost 5; bases outside the gene matches: 5. Germline V CDR1 and CDR2: SNHLY, FYNNEI. There are 13 residues in the CDR3. The CDR3 DNA sequence: TGTGCCAGCAGCAGGGACAGGGTAAACGAGCAGTACTTC. It encodes CASSRDRVNEQYF.

This chain uses TRBV10-3 with TRBJ1-1; possible D gene TRBD1, 6 bases. Between the trimmed V and J ends, which lost 6 bases and 3 bases, there was a span of 11 bases. The CDR3 runs 13 residues. Germline V gene lookup returns CDR1 ENHRY and CDR2 SYGVKD. The DNA for the CDR3 is TGTGCCATCAGACAGGGTTTGGACACTGAAGCTTTCTTT. Residues: CAIRQGLDTEAFF.

This clone has more than one count but fewer than ten. This chain joins TRBV5-4 and TRBJ2-1; 7 bases fit TRBD1. Germline CDR1 reads SGHNT; CDR2 reads YYREEE (reference sequence). Trimming removed 2 bases from V and 5 bases from J; junction bases left unmatched: 1. The CDR3 consists of 13 residues. The CDR3 protein is CASSFTGDNEQFF. Here the CDR3 DNA reads TGTGCCAGCAGCTTCACAGGGGACAATGAGCAGTTCTTC.

The V gene is TRBV30, the J gene TRBJ2-5; 11 positions agree with TRBD2. CDR3 length equals 19 residues. Germline V gene lookup returns CDR1 GTSNPN and CDR2 SVGIG (reference sequence). V shed 2 bases and J 4 bases; nucleotides not matched to a gene: 18. Here the CDR3 reads CAWSFGGRLAGYDSETQYF. CDR3 in DNA: TGTGCCTGGAGTTTTGGTGGCAGACTAGCGGGATATGATTCAGAGACCCAGTACTTC.

The rearrangement joins TRBV5-1 to TRBJ2-7; 10 bases map to TRBD1. The ends lost 4 bases at V and 5 bases at J; junction bases unmatched: 6. Germline V gives CDR1 SGHRS, CDR2 YFSETQ. CDR3 length: 14 amino acids. The CDR3: CASSARDRGDEQYF. CDR3 DNA sequence: TGCGCCAGCAGCGCCCGGGACAGGGGTGACGAGCAGTACTTC.

This sequence joins TRBV5-4 and TRBJ2-5, with 10 nucleotides matching TRBD2. Looked up from germline, CDR1 is SGHNT and CDR2 is YYREEE (reference sequence). This CDR3 has 14 amino acids. The junction had 3 bases not matched to a gene; V was cut back by 4 bases and J by 3 bases. CDR3 amino acids: CASSGLAGEETQYF. CDR3 in DNA: TGTGCCAGCAGCGGGCTAGCGGGAGAAGAGACCCAGTACTTC.

This clone occurred once. The rearrangement links TRBV9 to TRBJ2-1; possibly TRBD1 for D (5 bases). This CDR3 contains 16 residues. V lost 0 bases and J 4 bases, leaving 14 bases between the germline ends. CDR1 and CDR2 from the germline V gene are SGDLS and YYNGEE. CDR3 nucleotide sequence: TGTGCCAGCAGCGTAGCGTGGGGTAGGGGATACAATGAGCAGTTCTTC. It codes for CASSVAWGRGYNEQFF.

J is TRBJ2-2 and V is TRBV10-1; possibly TRBD2 for D (6 bases). The V gene lost 2 bases and the J gene lost 5 bases, with 15 bases spanning the gap. Germline V gene data show CDR1 as WNHNN and CDR2 as SYGVQD (reference sequence). This CDR3 region has 16 residues. CDR3 coding DNA: TGCGCCAGCAGTGAGGAGGGCGGGAAAGCGACCGGGGAGCTGTTTTTT. Protein product: CASSEEGGKATGELFF.

This sequence joins TRBV19 and TRBJ2-7, with a weak D call TRBD1 (6 bases). CDR1 is LNHDA and CDR2 is SQIVND in the germline V gene (reference sequence). The germline V and J ends were trimmed by 7 bases and 6 bases, with 19 bases remaining between them. This CDR3 has 14 amino acids. DNA for the CDR3: TGTGCCAGTACCCAGGGGACCACAAGGGGCGAGCAGTACTTC. Its protein is CASTQGTTRGEQYF.

Regarding this clone: A read error may produce the germline difference seen at one junction end. V is TRBV20-1 and J is TRBJ2-7; maybe TRBD2 (6 bases). There are 11 residues in the CDR3. CDR1 DFQATT and CDR2 SNEGSKA come from the germline V gene (reference sequence). The CDR3 reads CSASLGRGLDF. CDR3 sequence (DNA): TGCAGTGCTAGTCTTGGGCGGGGCCTCGACTTC.

The CDR3 spells CASSLGSGQLGNTIYF. CDR3 DNA sequence: TGTGCCAGCAGCTTGGGATCGGGACAGCTAGGAAACACCATATATTTT. This chain links TRBV5-6 with TRBJ1-3, with 7 bases matching TRBD1. The CDR3 is made up of 16 amino acids. V lost 0 bases, J lost 4 bases, and 7 bases stayed unmatched. Germline CDR1 is SGHDT and CDR2 is YYEEEE.

The CDR3 DNA is TGTGCCAGCAGCGTAGGGGGGACGGACTCCTACGAGCAGTACTTC. It is translated as CASSVGGTDSYEQYF. This sequence joins TRBV9 and TRBJ2-7, with D possibly called TRBD1 or TRBD2 (5 bases each). Trimming cost V 0 bases and J 0 bases, with 10 bases left between them. CDR3 length equals 15 residues. Germline loops: CDR1 SGDLS, CDR2 YYNGEE.

This clone was seen just once. The J gene is TRBJ2-3, the V gene TRBV18; D call uncertain. The CDR3 has 11 amino acids. The germline V gene has CDR1 KGHSH and CDR2 LQKENI. Trimming shortened V by 3 bases and J by 6 bases, and 4 bases separated the two germline ends. CDR3 protein: CASSPDDTQYF. The CDR3 bases are TGTGCCAGCTCACCGGACGATACGCAGTATTTT.

The J gene is TRBJ2-1, the V gene TRBV5-1, with 13 positions matching TRBD2. Per the germline V gene, CDR1 is SGHRS and CDR2 is YFSETQ. This CDR3 region has 13 residues. The ends lost 7 bases at V and 5 bases at J; junction bases unmatched: 0. CDR3 in DNA: TGCGCCAGCGGACTAGCGGGAGACAATGAGCAGTTCTTC. It encodes CASGLAGDNEQFF.

The gene calls are TRBV9 and TRBJ2-7; tentative D call: TRBD2 (5 bases). The CDR3 has 15 residues. CDR1 is SGDLS, CDR2 YYNGEE, per germline. V was shortened by 7 bases and J by 5 bases, with 22 bases between the two germline ends. The DNA for the CDR3 is TGTGCCAGCTCGCCCCAAGGAACGGGGATCGACGAGCAGTACTTC. Residues: CASSPQGTGIDEQYF.

This chain connects TRBV4-3 to TRBJ2-7, with TRBD1 identical over 11 bases. CDR3 length: 16 amino acids. V was pared by 3 bases and J by 2 bases, with 6 bases of the junction left unmatched. CDR1 is LGHNA and CDR2 is YSLEER in the germline V gene. The CDR3 protein is CASSHHGTGGTYEQYF. The CDR3 region has the DNA TGCGCCAGCAGCCACCACGGGACAGGGGGGACCTACGAGCAGTACTTC.

This clone was seen a single time. The V gene is TRBV2, the J gene TRBJ1-5, with D maybe TRBD1 (6 bases). V lost 7 bases and J lost 0, with 10 bases in between. Germline lookup yields CDR1 SNHLY and CDR2 FYNNEI. This CDR3 has 14 amino acids. The chain's CDR3 is CASMGHYSNQPQHF. CDR3 bases: TGTGCCAGCATGGGACACTATAGCAATCAGCCCCAGCATTTT. Filled out from reference TRBV2 and TRBJ1-5, the complete variable domain reads EPEVTQTPSHQVTQMGQEVILRCVPISNHLYFYWYRQILGQKVEFLVSFYNNEISEKSEIFDDQFSVERPDGSNFTLKIRSTKLEDSAMYFCASMGHYSNQPQHFGDGTRLSIL.

This clone was detected a few times. V is TRBV14 and J is TRBJ2-2; D is perhaps TRBD1 or TRBD2 (7 bases each). V was cut by 4 bases and J by 1 base, with 19 bases left in between. Germline lookup yields CDR1 SGHDN and CDR2 FVKESK. The CDR3 totals 18 residues. CDR3 region: CASSLRQGLKWNTGELFF. The CDR3 DNA reads as TGTGCCAGCAGCCTCCGACAGGGACTAAAGTGGAACACCGGGGAGCTGTTTTTT.

This chain connects TRBV27 to TRBJ2-2, with TRBD1 matching over 8 bases. The junction had 3 bases not matched to a gene; V was cut back by 2 bases and J by 7 bases. The CDR3 runs to 14 residues. Germline V gene lookup returns CDR1 MNHEY and CDR2 SMNVEV (reference sequence). The CDR3 sequence: CASSLGQGIGELFF. Here the CDR3 DNA reads TGTGCCAGCAGTTTAGGACAGGGAATCGGGGAGCTGTTTTTT.

The chain joins TRBV11-3 to TRBJ2-2; D ambiguous. Between the trimmed V and J ends, which lost 4 bases and 4 bases, there was a span of 10 bases. Germline V gene data show CDR1 as SGHNT and CDR2 as YENEEA. The CDR3 is 14 amino acids. The CDR3 sequence: CASSSVPGTGELFF. The DNA for the CDR3 is TGTGCCAGCAGCTCGGTCCCAGGCACCGGGGAGCTGTTTTTT.

The chain employs TRBV6-5 and TRBJ1-5; no firm D call. Trimming cost V 5 bases and J 4 bases, with 9 bases left between them. The CDR3 runs to 13 residues. Looked up from germline, CDR1 is MNHEY and CDR2 is SVGAGI. CDR3 nucleotide sequence: TGTGCCAGCAGTGCACTAAGTAATCAGCCCCAGCATTTT. Amino acids: CASSALSNQPQHF.